Reported below is one TCR beta chain. The antigen remains undetermined. The data are from a study of type 1 and type 2 diabetes patients. At the level of the study: CD4+ or CD8+ T cells were positively selected from PBMCs with microbeads.

Germline CDR1 reads DFQATT; CDR2 reads SNEGSKA (reference sequence). This CDR3 spans 14 amino acids. Trimming took 3 bases from V and 2 from J; bases not matched to a gene: 6. Anyone with other autoimmune disease or infection in the prior four weeks was excluded. Findings and limits, study-wide: Age and gender were not matched between study groups, possibly biasing interpretation.

Amplification started from genomic DNA. Amplification of the beta chain CDR3 used 30 forward and 13 reverse multiplex primers. TCRdb re-called the multiplex PCR reads with MiXCR, one entry per CDR3 protein. The data show about 250,000 distinct CDR3 sequences, 45% to 60% seen once. The rearrangement uses TRBV20-1 and TRBJ1-2, with 7 bases fitting TRBD1. The source is a man younger than 35 with type 2 diabetes. Specimen: peripheral blood mononuclear cells (PBMCs). Here the CDR3 reads CSARGGQINYGYTF. The CDR3 DNA reads as TGCAGTGCTAGGGGGGGACAGATAAACTATGGCTACACCTTC.